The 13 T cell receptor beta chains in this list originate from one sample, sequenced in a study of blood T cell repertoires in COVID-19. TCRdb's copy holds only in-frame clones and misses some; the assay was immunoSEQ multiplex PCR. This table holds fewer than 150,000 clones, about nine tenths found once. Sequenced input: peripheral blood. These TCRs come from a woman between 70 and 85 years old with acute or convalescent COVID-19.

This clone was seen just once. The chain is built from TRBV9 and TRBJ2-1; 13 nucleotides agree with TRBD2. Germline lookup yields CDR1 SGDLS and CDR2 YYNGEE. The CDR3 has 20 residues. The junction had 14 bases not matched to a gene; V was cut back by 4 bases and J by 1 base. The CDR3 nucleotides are TGTGCCAGCAGCCCGAGGTCTGGGACTAGCGGGGTCGGATCCTACAATGAGCAGTTCTTC. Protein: CASSPRSGTSGVGSYNEQFF. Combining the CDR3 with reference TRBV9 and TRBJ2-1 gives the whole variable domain DSGVTQTPKHLITATGQRVTLRCSPRSGDLSVYWYQQSLDQGLQFLIQYYNGEERAKGNILERFSAQQFPDLHSELNLSSLELGDSALYFCASSPRSGTSGVGSYNEQFFGPGTRLTVL.

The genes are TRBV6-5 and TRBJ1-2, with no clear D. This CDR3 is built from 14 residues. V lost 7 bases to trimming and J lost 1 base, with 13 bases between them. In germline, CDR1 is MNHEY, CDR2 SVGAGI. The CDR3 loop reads CASTHPGFNYGYTF. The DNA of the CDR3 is TGTGCCAGCACCCATCCGGGATTTAACTATGGCTACACCTTC.

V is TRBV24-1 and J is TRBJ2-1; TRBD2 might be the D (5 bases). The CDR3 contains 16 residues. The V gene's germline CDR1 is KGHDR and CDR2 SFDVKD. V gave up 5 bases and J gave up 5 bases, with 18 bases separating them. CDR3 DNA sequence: TGTGCCACCAGTGGCGGCGGTCGGTCTAGCCACAATGAGCAGTTCTTC. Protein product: CATSGGGRSSHNEQFF.

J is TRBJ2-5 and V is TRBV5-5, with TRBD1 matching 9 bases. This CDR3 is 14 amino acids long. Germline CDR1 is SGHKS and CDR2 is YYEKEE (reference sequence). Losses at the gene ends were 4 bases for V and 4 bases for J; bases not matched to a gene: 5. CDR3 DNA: TGTGCCAGCAGCGCAAGGGACAGGGTAGAGACCCAGTACTTC. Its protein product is CASSARDRVETQYF. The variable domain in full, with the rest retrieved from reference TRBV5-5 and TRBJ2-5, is DAGVTQSPTHLIKTRGQQVTLRCSPISGHKSVSWYQQVLGQGPQFIFQYYEKEERGRGNFPDRFSARQFPNYSSELNVNALLLGDSALYLCASSARDRVETQYFGPGTRLLVL.

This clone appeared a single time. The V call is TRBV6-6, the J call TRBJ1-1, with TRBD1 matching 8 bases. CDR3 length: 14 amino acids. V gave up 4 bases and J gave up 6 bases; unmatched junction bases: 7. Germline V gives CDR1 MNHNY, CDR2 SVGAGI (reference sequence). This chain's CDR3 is CASSWGQEGSEAFF. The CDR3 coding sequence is TGTGCCAGCAGTTGGGGACAGGAAGGCTCTGAAGCTTTCTTT.

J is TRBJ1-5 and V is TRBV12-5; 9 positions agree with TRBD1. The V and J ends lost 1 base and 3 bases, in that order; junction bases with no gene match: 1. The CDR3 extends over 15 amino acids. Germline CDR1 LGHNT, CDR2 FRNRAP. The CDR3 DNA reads TGTGCTAGTGGTTTGGACAGGGGGCTCAATCAGCCCCAGCATTTT. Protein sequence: CASGLDRGLNQPQHF.

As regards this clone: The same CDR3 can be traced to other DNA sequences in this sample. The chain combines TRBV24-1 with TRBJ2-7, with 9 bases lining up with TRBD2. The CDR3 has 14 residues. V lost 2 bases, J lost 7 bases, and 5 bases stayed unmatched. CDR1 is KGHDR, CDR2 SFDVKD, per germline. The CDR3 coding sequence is TGTGCCACCAGTGATTCGCGGGGGGGCGGGGAGCAGTACTTC. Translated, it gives CATSDSRGGGEQYF.

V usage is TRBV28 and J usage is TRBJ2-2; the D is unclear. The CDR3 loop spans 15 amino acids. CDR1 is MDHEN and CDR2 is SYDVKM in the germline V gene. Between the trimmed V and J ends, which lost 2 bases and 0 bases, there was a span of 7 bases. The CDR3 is CASSLEPANTGELFF. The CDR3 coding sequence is TGTGCCAGCAGTTTAGAACCGGCGAACACCGGGGAGCTGTTTTTT. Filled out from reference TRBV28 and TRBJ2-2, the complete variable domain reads DVKVTQSSRYLVKRTGEKVFLECVQDMDHENMFWYRQDPGLGLRLIYFSYDVKMKEKGDIPEGYSVSREKKERFSLILESASTNQTSMYLCASSLEPANTGELFFGEGSRLTVL.

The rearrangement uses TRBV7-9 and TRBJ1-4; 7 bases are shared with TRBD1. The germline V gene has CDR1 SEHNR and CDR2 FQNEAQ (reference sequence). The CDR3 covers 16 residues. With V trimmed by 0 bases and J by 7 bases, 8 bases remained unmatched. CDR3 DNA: TGTGCCAGCAGCTTAGCTCGACAGGGTCTGGGTGAAAAACTGTTTTTT. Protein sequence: CASSLARQGLGEKLFF.

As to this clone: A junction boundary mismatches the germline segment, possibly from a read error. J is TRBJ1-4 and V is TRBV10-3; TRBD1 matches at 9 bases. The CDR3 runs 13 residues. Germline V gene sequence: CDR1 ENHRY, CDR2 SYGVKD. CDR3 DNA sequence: TGTGCCACGACAGGGGGAACTACTGAAAAACTGTTTTTT. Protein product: CATTGGTTEKLFF.

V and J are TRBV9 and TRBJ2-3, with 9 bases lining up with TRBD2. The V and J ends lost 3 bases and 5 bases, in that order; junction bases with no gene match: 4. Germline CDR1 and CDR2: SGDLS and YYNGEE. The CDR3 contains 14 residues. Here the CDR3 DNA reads TGTGCCAGCAGCGGCGGGGGGGTAGGAGATACGCAGTATTTT. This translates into CASSGGGVGDTQYF. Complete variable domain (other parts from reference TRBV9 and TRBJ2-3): DSGVTQTPKHLITATGQRVTLRCSPRSGDLSVYWYQQSLDQGLQFLIQYYNGEERAKGNILERFSAQQFPDLHSELNLSSLELGDSALYFCASSGGGVGDTQYFGPGTRLTVL.

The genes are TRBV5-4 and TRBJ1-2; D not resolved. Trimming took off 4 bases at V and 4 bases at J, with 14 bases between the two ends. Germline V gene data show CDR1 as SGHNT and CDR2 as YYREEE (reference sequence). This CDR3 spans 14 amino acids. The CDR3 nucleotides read TGTGCCAGCAGCCCAATGGAGCGCGGCTATGGCTACACCTTC. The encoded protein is CASSPMERGYGYTF.

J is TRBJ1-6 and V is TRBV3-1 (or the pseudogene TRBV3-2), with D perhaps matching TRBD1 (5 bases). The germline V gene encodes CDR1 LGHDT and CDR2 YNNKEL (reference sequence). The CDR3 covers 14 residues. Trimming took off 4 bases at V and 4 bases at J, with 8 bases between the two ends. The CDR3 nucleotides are TGTGCCAGCAGCCTGCGGGGGTATAATTCACCCCTCCACTTT. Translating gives CASSLRGYNSPLHF.